In this sample, the clone carrying this T cell receptor beta chain turned up a few times. Its target is not known. An absence of ophthalmopathy progression within 18 months meant stable Graves' hyperthyroidism. Hyperthyroidism had been newly diagnosed in patients aged 18 to 65, and its duration was under 2 months. Each diagnosis was grounded in clinical symptoms, serum thyroxine and TRAb, thyroid ultrasound, and orbital computed tomography. CDR3 size: 13 residues. V lost 6 bases and J lost 0, with 9 bases in between. Germline CDR1 is SQVTM and CDR2 is ANQGSEA. TCR beta CDR3 regions were amplified from RNA transcripts. The TCR CDR3 was amplified in a first-round RT-PCR using the HTBI primer set. TCRdb ran MiXCR on the multiplex PCR reads and lists one entry per CDR3 protein. The sample includes around 600,000 distinct CDR3 sequences, 15% to 17% of them seen just once. These data are taken from a study of T cells in Graves' hyperthyroidism and ophthalmopathy.

Study-wide findings and caveats: Ophthalmopathy was told apart from stable hyperthyroidism by a 13 V-J model.

This receptor was taken from a woman aged 25-40 years with Graves' hyperthyroidism. The rearrangement links TRBV29-1 to TRBJ1-3; no clear D gene. The sequenced sample consisted of blood. Here the CDR3 DNA reads TGCAGCGTAACAGTTGACTCTGGAAACACCATATATTTT. This sequence encodes CSVTVDSGNTIYF.